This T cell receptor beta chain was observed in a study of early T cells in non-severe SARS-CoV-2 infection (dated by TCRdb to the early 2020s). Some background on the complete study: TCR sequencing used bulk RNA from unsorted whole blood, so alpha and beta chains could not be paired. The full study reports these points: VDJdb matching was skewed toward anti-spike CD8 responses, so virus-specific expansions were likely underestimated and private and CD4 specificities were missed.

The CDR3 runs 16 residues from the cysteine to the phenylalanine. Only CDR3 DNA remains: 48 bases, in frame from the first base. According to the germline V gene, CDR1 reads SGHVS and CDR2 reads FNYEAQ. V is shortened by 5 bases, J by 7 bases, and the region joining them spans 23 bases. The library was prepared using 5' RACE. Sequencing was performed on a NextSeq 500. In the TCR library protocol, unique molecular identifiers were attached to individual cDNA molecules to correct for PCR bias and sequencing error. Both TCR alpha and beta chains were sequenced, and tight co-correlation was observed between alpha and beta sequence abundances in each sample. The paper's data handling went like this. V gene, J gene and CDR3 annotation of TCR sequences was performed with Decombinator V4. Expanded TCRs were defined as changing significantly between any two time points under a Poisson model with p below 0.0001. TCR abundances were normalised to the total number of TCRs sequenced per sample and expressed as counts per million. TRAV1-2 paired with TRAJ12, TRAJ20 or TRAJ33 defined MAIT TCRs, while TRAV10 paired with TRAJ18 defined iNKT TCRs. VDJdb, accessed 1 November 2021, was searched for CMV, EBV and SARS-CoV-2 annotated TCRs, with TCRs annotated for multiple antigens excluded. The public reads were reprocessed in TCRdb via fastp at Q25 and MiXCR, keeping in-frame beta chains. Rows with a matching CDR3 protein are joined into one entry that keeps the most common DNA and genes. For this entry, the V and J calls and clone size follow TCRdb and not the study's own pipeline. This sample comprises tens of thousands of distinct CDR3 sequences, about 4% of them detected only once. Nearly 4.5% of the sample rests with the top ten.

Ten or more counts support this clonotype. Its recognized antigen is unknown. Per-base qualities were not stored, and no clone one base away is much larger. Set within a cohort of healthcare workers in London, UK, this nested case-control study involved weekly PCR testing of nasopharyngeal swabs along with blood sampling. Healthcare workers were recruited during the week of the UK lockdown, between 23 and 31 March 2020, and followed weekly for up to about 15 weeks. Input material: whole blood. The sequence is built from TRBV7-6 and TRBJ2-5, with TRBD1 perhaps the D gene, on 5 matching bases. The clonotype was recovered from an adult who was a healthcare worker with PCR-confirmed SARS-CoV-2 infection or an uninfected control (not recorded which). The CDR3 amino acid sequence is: CASSPGNSSPQGTQYF. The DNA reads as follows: TGTGCCAGCAGCCCTGGGAATAGCAGCCCTCAGGGGACCCAGTACTTC.